This entry lists 5 T cell receptor beta chains sequenced from one sample in a study of CD8+CD57+ T cells in acquired aplastic anemia (dated 2018 in TCRdb). Instrument on record: Illumina HiSeq 2000. TCR beta VDJ combination and CDR3 sequence profiling used genomic DNA as the template. TCRdb reanalyzed the raw reads on its own, using fastp at Q25 for trimming and MiXCR for clone calling, and kept in-frame beta chains. Each CDR3 protein gets just one entry, which takes the most common genes and DNA from the rows behind it. For this sample the table gives about 200,000 distinct CDR3 sequences, of which 65% were detected only once. Around three fifths of the sample lies in the top ten. The patients picked for sequencing were ones in whom flow cytometry had shown an expansion of CD8+CD57+ cells. Sequencing was done on a sample of sorted CD4+, CD8+, or CD8+CD57+ T cells (not recorded which) from PBMCs. All receptors derive from a human donor with aplastic anemia.

This chain joins TRBV5-1 and TRBJ2-3; 7 nucleotides match TRBD2. Germline V gene lookup returns CDR1 SGHRS and CDR2 YFSETQ. With 6 bases clipped from V and 3 bases from J, the junction kept 10 bases outside the gene matches. This CDR3 has 15 residues. The CDR3 DNA is TGCGCCAGCATGGATTACGGGAGGCGTACAGATACGCAGTATTTT. It specifies CASMDYGRRTDTQYF.

This chain joins TRBV20-1 and TRBJ2-5, with 7 nucleotides matching TRBD2. This CDR3 region has 14 residues. V trimming: 5 bases; J trimming: 5 bases; junction bases outside the gene matches: 11. Per the germline V gene, CDR1 is DFQATT and CDR2 is SNEGSKA (reference sequence). Written as DNA, the CDR3 is TGCAGTGCTCTGACGCGGGGAGGGGCGGAGACCCAGTACTTC. This codes for CSALTRGGAETQYF.

The V and J genes are TRBV10-3 and TRBJ2-1; 7 bases match TRBD1. V shed 0 bases and J 9 bases; nucleotides not matched to a gene: 11. The CDR3 contains 16 residues. Germline CDR1 and CDR2: ENHRY and SYGVKD. The CDR3 DNA sequence: TGTGCCATCAGTGAGTCATGGACAGGAAGGGTCCCTGAGCAGTTCTTC. This gives the protein CAISESWTGRVPEQFF.

This clonotype has at least ten counts. The J gene is TRBJ2-1, the V gene TRBV2, with a possible D match to TRBD2 (5 bases). This CDR3 comprises 11 residues. Trimming pared 7 bases from V and 8 bases from J, leaving 9 bases between. CDR1 is SNHLY and CDR2 is FYNNEI in the germline V gene. This chain's CDR3 is CASNPGYEQFF. The CDR3 DNA reads TGTGCCAGCAATCCGGGGTATGAGCAGTTCTTC.

The CDR3 DNA sequence: TGCAGCGTGGGGACAGACGGCTACACCTTC. Its translation is CSVGTDGYTF. The chain employs TRBV29-1 and TRBJ1-2; 7 bases are a match to TRBD1. After removal of 6 bases from V and 8 bases from J, the junction contained 3 bases not matched to a gene. The CDR3 runs 10 residues. CDR1 and CDR2 (germline): SQVTM, ANQGSEA.